The rows below give T cell receptor beta chains drawn from one sample of a study of T cell responses to AZD1222 COVID-19 vaccine. Some clones are missing from TCRdb's copy, which holds only in-frame ones; the method was immunoSEQ multiplex PCR. The sample contains tens of thousands of clones, more than 90% of which appear only once. The source was peripheral blood, collected 28 days after the second AZD1222 dose. The receptors come from an adult who received the AZD1222 COVID-19 vaccine. CDR3s leave out the opening cysteine and the closing phenylalanine or tryptophan. D genes are given only for firm matches.

D gene,V gene,J gene,CDR3 protein
.,TRBV5-1,TRBJ2-1,ASSAGLGDNEQF
TRBD1,TRBV3-1/TRBV3-2,TRBJ1-5,ASSPGGNQPQH
.,TRBV12-2,TRBJ2-1,ASRLYNEQF
.,TRBV7-2,TRBJ1-5,ASAASNQPQH
TRBD1,TRBV5-1,TRBJ1-4,ASSLGGQTEKLF
.,TRBV7-3,TRBJ2-1,ASSLEPAQGRRDEQF
.,TRBV11-2,TRBJ2-7,ASSAGASLEQY
TRBD1,TRBV7-9,TRBJ1-4,ASSLKGAPNEKLF
TRBD2,TRBV2,TRBJ2-7,ASRGGTSEQY
TRBD1,TRBV4-1,TRBJ2-5,ASSPTGYQETQY
.,TRBV28,TRBJ1-3,ASSLLTTGNTIY
TRBD2,TRBV7-2,TRBJ2-2,ASSPFRGSGRGNTGELF
TRBD2,TRBV5-1,TRBJ2-1,AGPGLAGPRRSYNEQF
.,TRBV3-1/TRBV3-2,TRBJ2-3,ASSPPQAEYTQY
.,TRBV12-5,TRBJ1-4,ASGPYQVQNEKLF
.,TRBV7-8,TRBJ1-2,ASSLPPGTTIYGYT
TRBD1,TRBV6-2/TRBV6-3,TRBJ1-5,ASSTDRGYQPQH
.,TRBV6-6,TRBJ2-7,ASSRISRGAPYEQY
.,TRBV5-4,TRBJ2-3,ASSLMGSTQY
TRBD2,TRBV13,TRBJ2-2,ASSPRTSGHGELF
TRBD1,TRBV2,TRBJ2-7,ASFPSSWDSYEQY
TRBD1,TRBV5-4,TRBJ1-2,ASSLGGQGYNYGYT
.,TRBV5-8,TRBJ1-2,ASSLGQDVNYGYT
TRBD1,TRBV18,TRBJ2-1,ASSPYRGRGNEQF
.,TRBV6-8,TRBJ2-2,ASSPVFGTGELF
.,TRBV6-5,TRBJ1-1,ASSYGLGDTEAF
.,TRBV5-4,TRBJ2-3,ASSLDGASDTQY
TRBD2,TRBV6-2/TRBV6-3,TRBJ2-2,ASSPGGTSGRDTGELF
.,TRBV6-1,TRBJ1-2,ASSTPSGLRSGYT
TRBD2,TRBV5-4,TRBJ2-2,ASRARGLITSGTGELF